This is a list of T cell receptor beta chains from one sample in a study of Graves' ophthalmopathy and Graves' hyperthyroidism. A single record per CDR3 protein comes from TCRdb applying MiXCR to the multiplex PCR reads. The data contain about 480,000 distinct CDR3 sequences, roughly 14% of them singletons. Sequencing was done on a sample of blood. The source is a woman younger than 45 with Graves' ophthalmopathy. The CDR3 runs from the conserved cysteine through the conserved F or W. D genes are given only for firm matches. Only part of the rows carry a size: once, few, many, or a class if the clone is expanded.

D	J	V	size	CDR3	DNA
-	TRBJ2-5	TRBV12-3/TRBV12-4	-	CASSQRGETQYF	TGTGCCAGCAGTCAACGGGGGGAGACCCAGTACTTC
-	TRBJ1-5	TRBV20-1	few	CSARDLRGREHQPQHF	TGCAGTGCTAGAGATCTGAGGGGCAGGGAACATCAGCCCCAGCATTTT
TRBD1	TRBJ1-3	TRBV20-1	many	CSARDGDRTDTIYF	TGCAGTGCTAGAGATGGGGACAGGACGGACACCATATATTTT
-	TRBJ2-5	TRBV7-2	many	CASSLGRWAF	TGTGCCAGCAGCTTGGGCCGATGGGCCTTC
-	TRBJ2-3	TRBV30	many	CAWSMARVTDTQYF	TGTGCCTGGAGTATGGCCAGGGTCACAGATACGCAGTATTTT
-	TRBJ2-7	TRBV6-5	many	CASSYPTVDGVGEQYF	TGTGCCAGCAGTTACCCGACAGTGGACGGCGTTGGCGAGCAGTACTTC
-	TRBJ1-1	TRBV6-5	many	CASSYGRNTEAFF	TGTGCCAGCAGTTACGGGCGGAACACTGAAGCTTTCTTT
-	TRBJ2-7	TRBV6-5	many	CASSYLPTAYEQYF	TGTGCCAGCAGTTACCTTCCGACAGCCTACGAGCAGTACTTC
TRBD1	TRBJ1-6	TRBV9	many	CASSLRDSYNSPLHF	TGTGCCAGCAGCCTCAGGGACAGCTATAATTCACCCCTCCACTTT
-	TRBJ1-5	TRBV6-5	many	CASSYERGQPQHF	TGTGCCAGCAGTTACGAGAGGGGTCAGCCCCAGCATTTT
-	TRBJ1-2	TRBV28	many	CASSLRGHQYGYTF	TGTGCCAGCAGTCTGAGAGGCCATCAGTATGGCTACACCTTC
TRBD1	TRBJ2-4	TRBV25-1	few	CASSAGQGAKNIQYF	TGTGCCAGCAGCGCGGGACAGGGGGCCAAAAACATTCAGTACTTC
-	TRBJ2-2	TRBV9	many	CASSARQYFDTGELFF	TGTGCCAGCAGCGCCCGACAGTATTTTGACACCGGGGAGCTGTTTTTT
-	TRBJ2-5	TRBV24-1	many	CATSDRTGIQETQYF	TGTGCCACCAGTGATCGCACGGGGATCCAAGAGACCCAGTACTTC
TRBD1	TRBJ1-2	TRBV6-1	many	CASSKIKGQGDFSTF	TGTGCCAGCAGTAAAATCAAGGGACAGGGGGACTTTTCGACCTTC
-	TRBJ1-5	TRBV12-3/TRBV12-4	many	CASSYRENHYSNQPQHF	TGTGCCAGCAGTTACCGGGAAAACCACTATAGCAATCAGCCCCAGCATTTT